This passage covers 8 T cell receptor beta chains from one sample sequenced in a study of cytomegalovirus exposure and HLA in healthy donors (dated by TCRdb to 2017 to 2019). Preparation of the library involved the immunoSEQ multiplex PCR assay. For the multiplex PCR, a mixture combining 60 forward primers for TCR Vbeta segments and 13 reverse primers for TCR Jbeta segments was used. TCRdb's version of the immuneACCESS table is confined to in-frame rearrangements and falls short of the full clone set. An unresolved V gene accounts for under half of the shortfall where checked; the remainder is of unknown origin. The sample table lists about 130,000 clones, about 9.1% of them with a count of one. About 6.7% of the sample is in the top ten clones. The sequencing sample was made of PBMCs. All receptors come from a woman between 35 and 50 years old in good health and CMV-seropositive.

For the CDR3, the DNA is TGTGCCAGCAGCCACCTAGGGGGCGGTGAGCAGTTCTTC. This sequence encodes CASSHLGGGEQFF. This sequence joins TRBV7-6 and TRBJ2-1, with TRBD1 identical over 7 bases. CDR1 is SGHVS, CDR2 FNYEAQ, per germline. Trimming at V came to 5 bases and at J to 9 bases, leaving 7 bases not matched to a gene. The CDR3 extends over 13 amino acids.

This clone was recorded a few times. This rearrangement joins TRBV6-6 to TRBJ2-4; tentative D call: TRBD1 (7 bases). Germline V gene lookup returns CDR1 MNHNY and CDR2 SVGAGI (reference sequence). Trimming cost V 6 bases and J 1 base, with 13 bases left between them. The CDR3 spans 15 residues. The CDR3 nucleotides read TGTGCCAGCAGAGGAGGGGGCTTTGCCAAAAACATTCAGTACTTC. Translated, it gives CASRGGGFAKNIQYF.

This clone was recorded a few times. J is TRBJ2-2 and V is TRBV7-8, with D tentatively TRBD1 (6 bases). V dropped 1 base and J dropped 7 bases, with 7 bases sitting between them. This CDR3 is built from 13 residues. Germline V gene lookup returns CDR1 SGHVS and CDR2 FQNEAQ. The CDR3 sequence: CASSLDRVGELFF. CDR3 nucleotide sequence: TGTGCCAGCAGCTTAGACAGGGTCGGGGAGCTGTTTTTT.

There are a few counts of this clone. V and J are TRBV4-1 and TRBJ1-2; D is ambiguous. V was shortened by 2 bases and J by 5 bases, with 9 bases between the two germline ends. CDR3 size: 13 residues. Germline V gene sequence: CDR1 MGHRA, CDR2 YSYEKL. In nucleotides, the CDR3 is TGCGCCAGCAGCCAAACAGAAAGTTATGGCTACACCTTC. Translating gives CASSQTESYGYTF.

The chain joins TRBV18 to TRBJ1-1; the D is unclear. Germline CDR1 and CDR2: KGHSH and LQKENI. The V end lost 2 bases, the J end lost 1 base, and 11 bases lay between the germline ends. The CDR3 sequence is 15 residues long. Written as DNA, the CDR3 is TGTGCCAGCTCACCAGAGTACGAAAGGAACACTGAAGCTTTCTTT. Translation gives CASSPEYERNTEAFF.

The genes are TRBV5-1 and TRBJ2-1; D is possibly TRBD2 (5 bases). V was cut by 0 bases and J by 2 bases, with 15 bases left in between. Germline V CDR1 and CDR2: SGHRS, YFSETQ. The CDR3 covers 17 residues. CDR3 amino acids: CASSLGSGLPTYNEQFF. In DNA, the CDR3 is TGCGCCAGCAGCTTGGGGAGCGGACTGCCCACCTACAATGAGCAGTTCTTC.

This clone was seen a few times. This chain links TRBV18 with TRBJ1-2, with D unresolved. V lost 6 bases and J lost 0, with 8 bases in between. In germline, CDR1 is KGHSH, CDR2 LQKENI. This CDR3 region has 13 residues. For the CDR3, the DNA is TGTGCCAGCTCCGTAACAGCTAACTATGGCTACACCTTC. This encodes CASSVTANYGYTF.

The table lists this clone with a few counts. The chain recombines TRBV6-1 with TRBJ1-6; D remains unclear. The CDR3 has 15 amino acids. The germline gives CDR1 MNHNS, CDR2 SASEGT. The germline V and J ends were trimmed by 2 bases and 6 bases, with 11 bases remaining between them. The CDR3, as DNA: TGTGCCAGCAGTGAATCTGTGACTACTAATTCACCCCTCCACTTT. Translated, it gives CASSESVTTNSPLHF.